This TCR beta chain was sequenced for a study of cytomegalovirus exposure and HLA in healthy donors. Study findings and constraints: Across HLA loci, a later analysis found differing TCR association rates, with DRB1 most and HLA-C fewest. Reports indicated that the classifier achieved high specificity and sensitivity in diagnosing cytomegalovirus status. About 90% or about 30% of the time was how often most TCR beta V segments were productive, according to an earlier analysis.

V dropped 6 bases and J dropped 3 bases, with 9 bases sitting between them. Germline V gives CDR1 MDHEN, CDR2 SYDVKM. This CDR3 spans 13 amino acids. Of note for this clone: Antigen unknown.

In the PCR, 60 Vbeta and 13 Jbeta primers were used. Only in-frame clones appear in the TCRdb table, and some are missing; sequencing was by immunoSEQ multiplex PCR. The profile shows roughly 100,000 clones, approximately 80% of them singletons. Material: PBMCs. This chain connects TRBV28 to TRBJ2-1, with D uncertain. The origin of this receptor is a woman between 55 and 75 years old in good health and CMV-seronegative. The CDR3 DNA reads as TGTGCCAGCAGCCCTGGAGTCTACAATGAGCAGTTCTTC. Its translation is CASSPGVYNEQFF.